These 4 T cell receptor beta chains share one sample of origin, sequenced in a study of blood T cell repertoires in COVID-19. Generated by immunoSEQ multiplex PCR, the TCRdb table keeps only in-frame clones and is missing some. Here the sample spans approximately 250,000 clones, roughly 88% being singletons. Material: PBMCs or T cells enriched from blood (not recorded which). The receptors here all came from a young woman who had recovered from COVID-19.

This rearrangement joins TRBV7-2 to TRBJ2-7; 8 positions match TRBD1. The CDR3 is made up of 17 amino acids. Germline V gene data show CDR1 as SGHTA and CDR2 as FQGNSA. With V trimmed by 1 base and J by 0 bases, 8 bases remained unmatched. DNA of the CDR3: TGTGCCAGCAGCTTAGTAGGTCGACAGGGGTTCTCCTACGAGCAGTACTTC. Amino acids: CASSLVGRQGFSYEQYF.

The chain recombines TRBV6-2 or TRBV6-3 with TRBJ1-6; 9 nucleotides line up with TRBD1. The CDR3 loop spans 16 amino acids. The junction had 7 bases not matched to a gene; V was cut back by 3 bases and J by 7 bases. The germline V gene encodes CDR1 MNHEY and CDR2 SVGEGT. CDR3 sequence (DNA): TGTGCCAGCAGTTATTTCCCCGGGACAGGGAATTCACCCCTCCACTTT. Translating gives CASSYFPGTGNSPLHF.

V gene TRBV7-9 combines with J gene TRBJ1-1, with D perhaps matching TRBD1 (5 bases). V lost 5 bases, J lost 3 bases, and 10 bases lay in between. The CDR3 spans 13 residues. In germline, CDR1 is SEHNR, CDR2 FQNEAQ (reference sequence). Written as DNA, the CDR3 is TGTGCCAGCAGCAGGGAGGGGTACACTGAAGCTTTCTTT. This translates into CASSREGYTEAFF. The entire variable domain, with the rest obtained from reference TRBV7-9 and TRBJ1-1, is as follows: DTGVSQNPRHKITKRGQNVTFRCDPISEHNRLYWYRQTLGQGPEFLTYFQNEAQLEKSRLLSDRFSAERPKGSFSTLEIQRTEQGDSAMYLCASSREGYTEAFFGQGTRLTVV.

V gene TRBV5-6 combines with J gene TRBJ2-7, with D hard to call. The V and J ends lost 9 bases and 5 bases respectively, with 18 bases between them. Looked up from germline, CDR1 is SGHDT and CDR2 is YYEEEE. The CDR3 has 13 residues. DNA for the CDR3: TGTGCCACCCATTCTCGCGGATTCAACGAGCAGTACTTC. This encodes CATHSRGFNEQYF.